Sequencing of this T cell receptor beta chain was carried out in a study of blood T cells in healthy people across ages. The germline gives CDR1 SQVTM, CDR2 ANQGSEA. The CDR3 runs 11 residues. Trimming took off 7 bases at V and 7 bases at J, with 11 bases between the two ends. Note on this clonotype: Its antigen is currently unknown.

Points from the study as a whole: Diversity estimates drawn from one million T cells were deemed underestimates.

The second PCR ran about 6 to 12 cycles with a sample-barcoded 5' primer and J-beta primers. TCRdb recomputed calls from the 5' RACE reads with MiXCR, one row per CDR3 protein. This table has some 1.8 million distinct CDR3 sequences, about 39% appearing once. Sequences were obtained from blood. The chain has TRBV29-1 and TRBJ2-1; D gene ambiguous. The sequence was collected from a human donor in good health. The CDR3 sequence is CSAGRSNEQFF. CDR3 in DNA: TGCAGCGCTGGGCGGTCTAATGAGCAGTTCTTC.